Listed below are T cell receptor beta chains from one sample, sequenced in a study of blood T cell repertoires in COVID-19. Clones were sequenced by immunoSEQ multiplex PCR, and TCRdb holds only the in-frame ones, with some missing. The data contain 150,000 to 180,000 clones, under 95% of them singletons. Input material: peripheral blood. Receptors originate from a man aged 50 to 59 with acute or convalescent COVID-19. Both conserved end residues are part of each CDR3. The D gene is left open where the match is weak.

v_call	cdr3_length	d_call	cdr3_aa
TRBV19	15	NA	CASSPAGGSNQPQHF
TRBV5-5	13	NA	CASSLGPRDGYTF
TRBV29-1	15	TRBD1	CSVSGGTGETDTQYF
TRBV30	14	TRBD1	CAWSGGTGLYEQYF
TRBV19	14	TRBD1	CASSNRQGETEAFF
TRBV5-8	14	TRBD2	CASSLGLAGGSQYF
TRBV6-2/TRBV6-3	15	TRBD2	CASSSTSGRVYEQYF
TRBV6-5	16	NA	CASSYTGLDAGNTIYF
TRBV9	13	NA	CASSAGGGDEQYF
TRBV5-4	14	NA	CASSPRGGDYGYTF
TRBV27	12	NA	CASSSAGGEQYF
TRBV10-3	19	NA	CAISDYYSRDMGLNSPLHF
TRBV13	12	NA	CASSLPGAGQYF
TRBV12-3/TRBV12-4	13	TRBD1	CASRSQGRPEAFF
TRBV5-6	14	TRBD1	CASSGTGRASGYTF
TRBV29-1	15	TRBD2	CSVVAGATNTGELFF
TRBV6-5	16	NA	CASSYRTQNSNQPQHF
TRBV27	13	TRBD2	CASTSGGAYEQFF
TRBV27	16	TRBD1	CASSFIGGRSTGELFF
TRBV15	15	TRBD1	CATSHSDRGKYGYTF
TRBV6-5	15	TRBD2	CASRSSGSGSTEQFF
TRBV9	22	TRBD2	CASSPHGRRRWDHLSGANVLTF
TRBV7-9	15	TRBD2	CASSLPAGGADTQYF
TRBV7-9	15	TRBD2	CASSQLAGGGETQYF
TRBV29-1	14	TRBD1	CSVGPRIGGNGYTF